Following are 14 T cell receptor beta chains from one sample sequenced in a study of cytomegalovirus exposure and HLA in healthy donors. The PCR used 60 Vbeta and 13 Jbeta primers. Profiled with immunoSEQ multiplex PCR; TCRdb holds only in-frame clones, not every one. The sample yields some 200,000 clones, 80% to 85% seen once. Sequencing was performed on PBMCs. The receptors derive from a boy aged 2 to 10 in good health and CMV-seronegative.

This clone was detected only a few times. The chain recombines TRBV5-1 with TRBJ1-1; possibly TRBD1 for D (6 bases). Germline values: CDR1 SGHRS, CDR2 YFSETQ. This CDR3 has 16 residues. V was cut by 2 bases and J by 1 base, with 15 bases left in between. CDR3 bases: TGCGCCAGCAGCTTACAGGGAACAAGGGCGAACACTGAAGCTTTCTTT. This codes for CASSLQGTRANTEAFF. Drawing the rest from reference TRBV5-1 and TRBJ1-1, the complete variable domain is KAGVTQTPRYLIKTRGQQVTLSCSPISGHRSVSWYQQTPGQGLQFLFEYFSETQRNKGNFPGRFSGRQFSNSRSEMNVSTLELGDSALYLCASSLQGTRANTEAFFGQGTRLTVV.

The chain combines TRBV7-8 with TRBJ2-7; 7 nucleotides line up with TRBD2. V shed 1 base, J shed 3 bases, and the junction held 15 bases outside the gene matches. Germline assignment: CDR1 SGHVS and CDR2 FQNEAQ. The CDR3 consists of 18 residues. CDR3 nucleotides: TGTGCCAGCAGCTTAGTGTACCTTTTAAGGGAGGGGCACTACGAGCAGTACTTC. Residues: CASSLVYLLREGHYEQYF.

This clone occurred a few times. The rearrangement joins TRBV6-6 to TRBJ1-1; TRBD1 aligns across 10 bases. CDR1 MNHNY and CDR2 SVGAGI come from the germline V gene (reference sequence). Unmatched junction bases numbered 9, after V lost 7 bases and J lost 10 bases. This CDR3 comprises 13 residues. The CDR3 here is CASNQGTGEVAFF. CDR3 coding DNA: TGTGCCAGCAATCAAGGGACAGGGGAGGTAGCTTTCTTT.

This clone was recorded once. The gene calls are TRBV14 and TRBJ1-4; 7 positions agree with TRBD1. The CDR3 contains 15 residues. The V gene's germline CDR1 is SGHDN and CDR2 FVKESK. J was trimmed by 7 bases and V by 1 base; bases with no gene match: 6. CDR3 region: CASSQGDSVPEKLFF. In DNA, the CDR3 is TGTGCCAGCAGCCAAGGGGACAGCGTACCTGAAAAACTGTTTTTT.

The chain combines TRBV27 with TRBJ2-6; D perhaps matches TRBD1 (6 bases). With 3 bases removed from V and 0 bases from J, the gap between germline ends came to 12 bases. CDR3 length equals 17 residues. Looked up from germline, CDR1 is MNHEY and CDR2 is SMNVEV (reference sequence). CDR3 sequence: CASSLIRGGSGANVLTF. For the CDR3, the DNA is TGTGCCAGCAGTTTGATAAGAGGGGGCTCTGGGGCCAACGTCCTGACTTTC.

The chain is built from TRBV5-4 and TRBJ2-4, with TRBD2 identical over 10 bases. Germline CDR1 and CDR2: SGHNT and YYREEE (reference sequence). With 3 bases clipped from V and 8 bases from J, the junction kept 11 bases outside the gene matches. This CDR3 contains 16 residues. The CDR3 coding sequence is TGTGCCAGCAGCTCCATACCCTCTAGCGGGGGTTACATTCAGTACTTC. It yields the protein CASSSIPSSGGYIQYF.

V is TRBV5-1 and J is TRBJ2-3, with 11 nucleotides matching TRBD2. The CDR3 has 17 amino acids. CDR1 and CDR2 (germline): SGHRS, YFSETQ. V was clipped by 3 bases and J by 3 bases; unmatched bases: 9. CDR3 in DNA: TGCGCCAGCAGCTATACTAGCGGGGGCCTTTGGACAGATACGCAGTATTTT. Translation: CASSYTSGGLWTDTQYF.

The chain combines TRBV6-5 with TRBJ2-3, with 8 bases fitting TRBD2. Germline V CDR1 and CDR2: MNHEY, SVGAGI. The CDR3 runs to 15 residues. J lost 8 bases, V lost 1 base, and 8 bases had no gene match. CDR3 DNA sequence: TGTGCCAGCAGTTACTATACAGCGGGGGAGCGTACGCAGTATTTT. Residues: CASSYYTAGERTQYF.

The chain uses TRBV25-1 and TRBJ2-7, with 9 bases lining up with TRBD2. The CDR3 is 13 amino acids. CDR1 and CDR2 (germline): MGHDK, SYGVNS. V shed 6 bases, J shed 7 bases, and the junction held 7 bases outside the gene matches. The CDR3 spells CASRRGGEGEQYF. CDR3 bases: TGTGCCAGCAGGCGGGGGGGGGAGGGGGAGCAGTACTTC.

The sample holds many counts of this clone. The chain joins TRBV6-1 to TRBJ2-1; TRBD2 agrees at 10 bases. The CDR3 spans 18 residues. After removal of 4 bases from V and 2 bases from J, the junction contained 11 bases not matched to a gene. The V gene's germline CDR1 is MNHNS and CDR2 SASEGT. The CDR3 loop is CASSVDLSGRYAYNEQFF. The CDR3 region has the DNA TGTGCCAGCAGTGTGGACCTTAGCGGGAGGTATGCCTACAATGAGCAGTTCTTC.

The rearrangement uses TRBV11-2 and TRBJ2-7; 7 nucleotides align to TRBD1. The CDR3 is 14 residues long. The V gene's germline CDR1 is SGHAT and CDR2 FQNNGV. After removal of 5 bases from V and 2 bases from J, the junction contained 6 bases not matched to a gene. This CDR3 is CASSPWTGTYEQYF. The CDR3 coding sequence is TGTGCCAGCAGCCCCTGGACAGGTACCTACGAGCAGTACTTC.

On this clone: The junction departs from germline at one end; a sequencing error may be responsible. The sample carries other DNA sequences with the same CDR3. The chain has TRBV2 and TRBJ1-1; 8 bases map to TRBD1. The CDR3 spans 13 residues. Germline-derived CDR1 and CDR2 are SNHLY and FYNNEI. The CDR3 here is CASSSRQGTEAFF. Here the CDR3 DNA reads TGCGCCAGCAGCTCCCGACAGGGGACTGAAGCTTTCTTT.

As regards this clone: Sequence at one end of the junction differs from germline and may be a read error. The V and J genes are TRBV7-7 and TRBJ1-1; TRBD1 agrees at 12 bases. From germline, CDR1 is SSHAT and CDR2 FNYEAQ (reference sequence). CDR3 size: 18 residues. This CDR3 reads CASSFGTGGLSSSTEAFF. CDR3 coding DNA: TGTGCTAGCAGCTTCGGGACAGGGGGCTTAAGTAGTAGCACTGAAGCTTTCTTT.

The chain is built from TRBV9 and TRBJ2-3; 8 positions match TRBD1. The length of the CDR3 is 17 residues. The V and J ends lost 3 bases and 2 bases, in that order; junction bases with no gene match: 11. Germline-derived CDR1 and CDR2 are SGDLS and YYNGEE. The CDR3 is CASSATGQDPFTDTQYF. In DNA, the CDR3 is TGTGCCAGCAGCGCTACGGGACAGGACCCCTTCACAGATACGCAGTATTTT.